This T cell receptor (beta chain) is drawn from a study of cytomegalovirus exposure and HLA in healthy donors. Across the whole study: According to later analysis, the same platform produced the 120 or so validation and some 680 first-cohort repertoires.

Concerning this clone itself: No antigen is known for it.

Libraries were prepared by immunoSEQ multiplex PCR; TCRdb keeps only in-frame clonotypes and omits some of them. Seen here are about 240,000 clones, approximately 86% observed once, and the top ten hold 1% to 1.5%. The study's findings and limits: The study put under 200 TCR beta chains on its list as cytomegalovirus-associated. According to a subsequent analysis, TCR clusters from the first cohort were inclined to appear together in the 110 or so validation repertoires.

The sample comprised PBMCs. The clonotype comes from a woman in her 30s in good health and CMV-seropositive.

DNA for the CDR3: TGCGCCACTTGCCCGACTGGAAGCTCCTACAATGAGCAGTTCTTC. It encodes CATCPTGSSYNEQFF. The V and J genes are TRBV5-1 and TRBJ2-1; D remains unclear. Germline V gene data show CDR1 as SGHRS and CDR2 as YFSETQ. The CDR3 is 15 amino acids. With 9 bases removed from V and 0 bases from J, the gap between germline ends came to 16 bases.